This passage covers 2 T cell receptor beta chains from one sample sequenced in a study of shared clonotypes between healthy human individuals. Here immunoSEQ multiplex PCR was the method, and the copy in TCRdb shows in-frame clones only, minus some. The table lists some 2,100,000 clones, roughly 91% of them singletons. Terminally differentiated effector memory CD45RA+ cells were left out of the naive CD8 fraction, which was CD45RO-negative and positively selected for CCR7. Sequences were obtained from naive CD8+ T cells from PBMCs. These receptors were taken from a young man in good health. Some clones in this sample may be carry-over from other donors' samples.

The V gene is TRBV5-6, the J gene TRBJ1-2; 8 bases fit TRBD1. The CDR3 runs to 14 residues. Trimming took 5 bases from V and 4 from J; bases not matched to a gene: 7. CDR1 is SGHDT and CDR2 is YYEEEE in the germline V gene. CDR3 amino acids: CASSYTQGGYGYTF. CDR3 nucleotides: TGTGCCAGCAGTTATACACAGGGGGGCTATGGCTACACCTTC.

The genes are TRBV6-1 and TRBJ2-7; unclear D gene. V lost 6 bases and J lost 6, with 12 bases in between. Germline CDR1 and CDR2: MNHNS and SASEGT. This CDR3 has 12 residues. The CDR3 region has the DNA TGTGCCAGCAGACGAACCCCTGCCGAGCAGTACTTC. This translates into CASRRTPAEQYF.